These 14 T cell receptor beta chains were all obtained from the same sample, sequenced in a study of blood T cell repertoires in COVID-19. Repertoires were generated with immunoSEQ multiplex PCR, while TCRdb's copy carries only in-frame clones and drops some. In the table there are 200,000 to 250,000 clones, about nine tenths of which are singletons. The sequencing sample was made of peripheral blood. The source of these receptors is a man between 60 and 70 years old who had recovered from COVID-19.

The V call is TRBV5-4, the J call TRBJ1-2, with D maybe TRBD1 (5 bases). The CDR3 sequence is 15 residues long. Trimming shortened V by 4 bases and J by 1 base, and 14 bases separated the two germline ends. Germline V CDR1 and CDR2: SGHNT, YYREEE (reference sequence). The chain's CDR3 is CASSPGGRVNYGYTF. CDR3 DNA: TGTGCCAGCAGCCCCGGTGGCAGGGTTAACTATGGCTACACCTTC.

The CDR3 spells CASSPDRGGFNEQFF. The CDR3 nucleotides read TGTGCCAGCTCACCGGACAGGGGCGGTTTCAATGAGCAGTTCTTC. The gene calls are TRBV18 and TRBJ2-1; 9 bases match TRBD1. CDR3 size: 15 residues. V shed 3 bases and J 6 bases; nucleotides not matched to a gene: 6. Germline V lookup: CDR1 KGHSH, CDR2 LQKENI.

This sequence joins TRBV19 and TRBJ2-2; a possible D gene is TRBD2 (6 bases). The CDR3 extends over 18 amino acids. Germline V gene data show CDR1 as LNHDA and CDR2 as SQIVND (reference sequence). Trimming took off 9 bases at V and 2 bases at J, with 25 bases between the two ends. CDR3 DNA: TGTGCCAGCTATACGGGGGACCTCGCCCGCCCCAACACCGGGGAGCTGTTTTTT. It codes for CASYTGDLARPNTGELFF.

V and J are TRBV2 and TRBJ1-5, with 10 bases identical to TRBD1. CDR3 size: 15 residues. Germline loops: CDR1 SNHLY, CDR2 FYNNEI. After removal of 4 bases from V and 6 bases from J, the junction contained 6 bases not matched to a gene. CDR3: CASSVSGQGVQPQHF. The CDR3 DNA follows: TGTGCCAGCAGTGTTTCAGGACAGGGGGTTCAGCCCCAGCATTTT. Together with reference TRBV2 and TRBJ1-5, the CDR3 gives the full variable domain: EPEVTQTPSHQVTQMGQEVILRCVPISNHLYFYWYRQILGQKVEFLVSFYNNEISEKSEIFDDQFSVERPDGSNFTLKIRSTKLEDSAMYFCASSVSGQGVQPQHFGDGTRLSIL.

The chain carries TRBV3-1 (or the pseudogene TRBV3-2) and TRBJ1-5; D possibly corresponds to TRBD1 (6 bases). The CDR3 contains 15 residues. The V gene's germline CDR1 is LGHDT and CDR2 YNNKEL (reference sequence). Trimming pared 4 bases from V and 4 bases from J, leaving 14 bases between. This CDR3 is CASSLGGHRNQPQHF. Here the CDR3 DNA reads TGTGCCAGCAGCCTGGGGGGGCATAGGAATCAGCCCCAGCATTTT.

The genes are TRBV5-5 and TRBJ1-1, with D tentatively TRBD1 (5 bases). The V and J ends lost 4 bases and 1 base respectively, with 11 bases between them. The CDR3 is made up of 14 amino acids. Germline V gene lookup returns CDR1 SGHKS and CDR2 YYEKEE (reference sequence). The CDR3 loop reads CASSPPDKNTEAFF. The CDR3 DNA sequence: TGTGCCAGCAGCCCCCCGGACAAGAACACTGAAGCTTTCTTT.

V usage is TRBV7-8 and J usage is TRBJ2-5, with TRBD2 as a possible D gene (5 bases). The germline V gene has CDR1 SGHVS and CDR2 FQNEAQ. The CDR3 is 11 amino acids. Here the CDR3 DNA reads TGTGCTTTGGGAGCAACTAAGACCCAGTACTTC. Translation gives CALGATKTQYF. The full variable domain, rest sourced from reference TRBV7-8 and TRBJ2-5, is GAGVSQSPRYKVAKRGQDVALRCDPISGHVSLFWYQQALGQGPEFLTYFQNEAQLDKSGLPSDRFFAERPEGSVSTLKIQRTQQEDSAVYLCALGATKTQYFGPGTRLLVL.

This chain joins TRBV19 and TRBJ1-3; the match to TRBD1 covers 11 bases. There are 16 residues in the CDR3. Germline V lookup: CDR1 LNHDA, CDR2 SQIVND (reference sequence). Trimming took 6 bases from V and 2 from J; bases not matched to a gene: 6. The CDR3 DNA reads TGTGCCAGTAGACTCCGGGACAGGGGGACTGGAAACACCATATATTTT. This sequence encodes CASRLRDRGTGNTIYF.

The CDR3, as DNA: TGTGCCAGCAGCCAAAGGGGGTGGGACACTGAAGCTTTCTTT. Its translation: CASSQRGWDTEAFF. The chain is built from TRBV3-1 (or the pseudogene TRBV3-2) and TRBJ1-1; TRBD1 is a possible D gene (6 bases). Trimming took off 2 bases at V and 3 bases at J, with 10 bases between the two ends. In germline, CDR1 is LGHDT, CDR2 YNNKEL (reference sequence). The CDR3 consists of 14 residues.

In DNA, the CDR3 is TGTGCCAGCTCACCGGTCAGGGCTAGCTACGAGCAGTACTTC. Amino acid sequence: CASSPVRASYEQYF. This sequence joins TRBV18 and TRBJ2-7, with D tentatively TRBD1 (5 bases). The CDR3 length is 14 residues. Trimming took 3 bases from V and 3 from J, leaving 12 bases between them. CDR1 and CDR2 from the germline V gene are KGHSH and LQKENI.

The V gene is TRBV28, the J gene TRBJ2-5; possibly TRBD2 for D (5 bases). The CDR3 has 13 residues. Trimming took 7 bases from V and 7 from J, leaving 16 bases between them. Germline V gene data show CDR1 as MDHEN and CDR2 as SYDVKM. The CDR3 DNA sequence: TGTGCCAGCAACGGGGATACCTTAGGGACCCAGTACTTC. Translating gives CASNGDTLGTQYF.

The CDR3 DNA reads as TGTGCCAGTACCCCGCAACGGGGTAACTATGGCTACACCTTC. It is translated as CASTPQRGNYGYTF. The rearrangement joins TRBV19 to TRBJ1-2; no clear D gene. V lost 7 bases to trimming and J lost 1 base, with 13 bases between them. CDR3 length: 14 amino acids. Germline V CDR1 and CDR2: LNHDA, SQIVND (reference sequence). Variable domain in full (rest from reference TRBV19 and TRBJ1-2): DGGITQSPKYLFRKEGQNVTLSCEQNLNHDAMYWYRQDPGQGLRLIYYSQIVNDFQKGDIAEGYSVSREKKESFPLTVTSAQKNPTAFYLCASTPQRGNYGYTFGSGTRLTVV.

The V and J genes are TRBV5-4 and TRBJ1-2; tentative D call: TRBD1 (6 bases). The CDR3 contains 12 residues. Germline lookup yields CDR1 SGHNT and CDR2 YYREEE (reference sequence). V lost 4 bases, J lost 10 bases, and 14 bases lay in between. Written as DNA, the CDR3 is TGTGCCAGCAGCCCGGGTGGGGGCTTCTACACCTTC. Amino acid sequence: CASSPGGGFYTF.

This chain connects TRBV7-9 to TRBJ1-4, with 7 bases aligning to TRBD1. J was trimmed by 4 bases and V by 4 bases; bases with no gene match: 6. Germline V gene lookup returns CDR1 SEHNR and CDR2 FQNEAQ (reference sequence). The CDR3 has 15 amino acids. In DNA, the CDR3 is TGTGCCAGCAGCTCGACAGGGCTTGGTAATGAAAAACTGTTTTTT. It translates to CASSSTGLGNEKLFF.